This T cell receptor (beta chain) appears in the sequencing data of a study of cytotoxic CD8 clonotypes in ibrutinib-treated CLL. At the level of the study: Responses: approximately 25 partial, 2 complete; after median approximately 67 months, roughly 15 stayed remitted, about twelve progressed.

Profiling relied on immunoSEQ multiplex PCR, and the TCRdb table lists in-frame clones only, not all of them. Of approximately 70,000 clones detected, around 80% appear once; the ten largest clones hold around 7.6%. CDR1 GTSNPN and CDR2 SVGIG come from the germline V gene (reference sequence). The ends were cut back, 5 bases at V and 3 bases at J, with 8 bases in the middle. The CDR3 runs to 11 residues. This sequence was found in a human donor with chronic lymphocytic leukemia. The genes are TRBV30 and TRBJ2-7; the D call may be TRBD1 or TRBD2 (5 bases each). Sequencing used PBMCs, obtained at disease progression, from a patient treated with ibrutinib. The CDR3 DNA is TGTGCCTGGGGGGACCTCTACGAGCAGTACTTC. It is translated as CAWGDLYEQYF.